In this sample, the clone carrying this TCR beta chain turned up a few times. Its target is not known. TCRdb re-derived calls from the RT-PCR reads in MiXCR, one entry per CDR3 protein. The repertoire has more than 200,000 distinct CDR3 sequences, 9.5% to 15% of them found once; the top ten carry under 10%. The sample belongs to a study of response to subunit inactivated influenza vaccine. Whole-study results and caveats: Authors suggested each seasonal influenza vaccination recruits few new T cells.

V gave up 4 bases and J gave up 4 bases; unmatched junction bases: 8. The CDR3 runs 15 residues. CDR1 is DFQATT, CDR2 SNEGSKA, per germline (reference sequence). The chain carries TRBV20-1 and TRBJ2-3, with 10 nucleotides matching TRBD2. Sample: non-naive T cells sorted from PBMCs, taken around 15 days before vaccination. This receptor was taken from a man over 45 who received an inactivated influenza vaccine. The CDR3 region has the DNA TGCAGTGCTATAACCGGGACTAGCGTTTCAGATACGCAGTATTTT. This codes for CSAITGTSVSDTQYF.